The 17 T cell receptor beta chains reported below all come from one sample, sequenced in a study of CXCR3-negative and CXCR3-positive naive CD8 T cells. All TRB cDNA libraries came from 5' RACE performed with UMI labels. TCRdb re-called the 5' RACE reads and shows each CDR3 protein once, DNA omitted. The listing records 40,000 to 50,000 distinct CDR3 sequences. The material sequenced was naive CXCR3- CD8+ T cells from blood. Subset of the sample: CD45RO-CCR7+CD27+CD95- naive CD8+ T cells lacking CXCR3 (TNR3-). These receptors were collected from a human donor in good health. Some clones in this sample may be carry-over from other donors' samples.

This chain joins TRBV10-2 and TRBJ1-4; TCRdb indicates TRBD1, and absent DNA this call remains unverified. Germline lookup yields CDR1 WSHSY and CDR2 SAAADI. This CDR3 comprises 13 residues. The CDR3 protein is CASQDRANEKLFF.

The CDR3: CASSPPTEWYEQYF. This chain connects TRBV7-9 to TRBJ2-7; TCRdb reports TRBD1, a call that lacks DNA to check it against. Germline CDR1 SEHNR, CDR2 FQNEAQ (reference sequence). The CDR3 length is 14 residues. The complete variable domain, with remaining parts taken from reference TRBV7-9 and TRBJ2-7, reads DTGVSQNPRHKITKRGQNVTFRCDPISEHNRLYWYRQTLGQGPEFLTYFQNEAQLEKSRLLSDRFSAERPKGSFSTLEIQRTEQGDSAMYLCASSPPTEWYEQYFGPGTRLTVT.

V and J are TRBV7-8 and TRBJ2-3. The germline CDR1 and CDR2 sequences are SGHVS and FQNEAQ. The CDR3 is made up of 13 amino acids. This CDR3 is CASSPRAGDTQYF.

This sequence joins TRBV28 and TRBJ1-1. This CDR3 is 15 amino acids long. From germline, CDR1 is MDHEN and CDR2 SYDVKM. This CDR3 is CASSFSRFLNTEAFF.

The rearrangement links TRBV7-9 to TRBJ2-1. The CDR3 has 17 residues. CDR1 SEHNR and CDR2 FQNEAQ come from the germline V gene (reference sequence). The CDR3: CASSPRWNQQSYNEQFF.

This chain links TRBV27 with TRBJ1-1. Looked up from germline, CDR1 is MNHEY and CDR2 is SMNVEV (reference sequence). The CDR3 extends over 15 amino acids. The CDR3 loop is CASSPARGFGREAFF.

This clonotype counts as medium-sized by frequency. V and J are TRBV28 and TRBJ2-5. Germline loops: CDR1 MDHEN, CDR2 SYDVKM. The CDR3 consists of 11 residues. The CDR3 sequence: CASSLGETQYF.

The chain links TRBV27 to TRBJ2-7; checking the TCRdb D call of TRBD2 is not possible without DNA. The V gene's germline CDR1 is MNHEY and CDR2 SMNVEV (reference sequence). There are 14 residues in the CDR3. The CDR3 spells CASSSPGLDYEQYF.

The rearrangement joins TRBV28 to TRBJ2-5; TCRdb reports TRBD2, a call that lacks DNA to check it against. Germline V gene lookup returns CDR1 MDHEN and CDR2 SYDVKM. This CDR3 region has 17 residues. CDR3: CASSFSPPRGGQETQYF.

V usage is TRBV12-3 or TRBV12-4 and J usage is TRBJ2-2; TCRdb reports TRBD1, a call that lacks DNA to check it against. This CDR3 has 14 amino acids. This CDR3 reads CASSSGMGAGELFF.

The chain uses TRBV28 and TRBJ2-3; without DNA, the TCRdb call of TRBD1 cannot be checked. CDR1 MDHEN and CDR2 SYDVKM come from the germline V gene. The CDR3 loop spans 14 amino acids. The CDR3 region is CASSFTGGTDTQYF.

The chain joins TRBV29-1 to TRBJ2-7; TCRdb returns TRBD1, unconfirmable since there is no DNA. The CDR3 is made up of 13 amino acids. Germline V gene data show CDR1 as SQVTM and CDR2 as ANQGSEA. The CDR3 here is CSVETGHPYEQYF.

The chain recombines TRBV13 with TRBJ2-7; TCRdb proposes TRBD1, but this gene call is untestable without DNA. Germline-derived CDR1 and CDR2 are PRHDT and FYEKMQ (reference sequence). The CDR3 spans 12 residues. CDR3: CASSLGPGEQYF.

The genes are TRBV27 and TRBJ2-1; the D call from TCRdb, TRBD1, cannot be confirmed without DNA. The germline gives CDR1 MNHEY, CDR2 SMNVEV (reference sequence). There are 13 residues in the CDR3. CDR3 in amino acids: CASSPGTANEQFF.

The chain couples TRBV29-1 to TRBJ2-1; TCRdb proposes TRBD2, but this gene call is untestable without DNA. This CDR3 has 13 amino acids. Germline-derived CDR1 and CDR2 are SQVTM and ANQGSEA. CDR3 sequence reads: CSVEGLAEIEQFF.

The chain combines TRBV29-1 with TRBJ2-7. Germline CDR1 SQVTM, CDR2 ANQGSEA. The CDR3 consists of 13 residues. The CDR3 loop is CSVLVAGSLEQYF.

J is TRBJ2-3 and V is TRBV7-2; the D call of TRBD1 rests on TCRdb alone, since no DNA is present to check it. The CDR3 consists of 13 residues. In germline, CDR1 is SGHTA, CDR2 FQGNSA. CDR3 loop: CASKGQNTDTQYF.